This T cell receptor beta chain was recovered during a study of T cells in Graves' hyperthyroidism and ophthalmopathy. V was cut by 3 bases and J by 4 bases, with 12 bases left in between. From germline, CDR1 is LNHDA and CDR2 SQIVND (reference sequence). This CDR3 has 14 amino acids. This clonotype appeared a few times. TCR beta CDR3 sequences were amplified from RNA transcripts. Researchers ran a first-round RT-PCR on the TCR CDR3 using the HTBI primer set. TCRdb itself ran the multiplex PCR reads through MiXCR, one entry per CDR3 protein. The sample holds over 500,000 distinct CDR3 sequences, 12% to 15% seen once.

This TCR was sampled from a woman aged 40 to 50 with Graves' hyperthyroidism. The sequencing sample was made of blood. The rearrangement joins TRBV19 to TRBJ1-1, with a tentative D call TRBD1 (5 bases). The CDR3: CASSIATGSTEAFF. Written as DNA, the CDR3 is TGTGCCAGTAGTATCGCAACAGGCTCCACTGAAGCTTTCTTT.